One and the same sample provided the 25 T cell receptor beta chains below, sequenced in a study of tumor-infiltrating lymphocytes in primary liver carcinoma. TCR beta cDNA was reverse-transcribed from 500 to 550 ng of total RNA. The reaction used a constant-region primer and ProtoScript II reverse transcriptase. Three nested multiplex PCR rounds, a slightly modified ARM-PCR, produced the libraries for TCR beta. Investigators reported that the first two PCR rounds, at 10 to 11 cycles each, used TRBV1-TRBV30 forward primers with a C-beta reverse primer. MiXCR, applied by TCRdb to the multiplex PCR reads, yields one record per CDR3 protein. Here the sample spans some 190,000 distinct CDR3 sequences, 60% being singletons. For blood RNA, unsorted whole blood served as the source, and germline DNA was extracted too. The sample was peripheral blood. These receptors were obtained from a man aged 35 to 55 with primary liver carcinoma and hepatitis B virus infection.

This clonotype has just one count. CDR3 DNA: TGTGCCAGCAGCATAGGGGGGGAGGATACGCAGTATTTT. Protein product: CASSIGGEDTQYF. The V gene is TRBV11-2, the J gene TRBJ2-3; TRBD2 is a possible D gene (7 bases). The CDR3 is made up of 13 amino acids. V lost 5 bases, J lost 6 bases, and 12 bases lay in between. Germline-derived CDR1 and CDR2 are SGHAT and FQNNGV.

Concerning this clonotype itself: Here the CDR3 omits its conserved ending phenylalanine or tryptophan, so a read error is the likely source. This chain connects TRBV11-2 to TRBJ1-1, with a weak D call TRBD1 (5 bases). The CDR3 covers 16 residues. Germline assignment: CDR1 SGHAT and CDR2 FQNNGV. The CDR3 region is CGSSLGPGRVGPEAFY. The CDR3 region has the DNA TGTGGCAGCAGCTTAGGACCCGGCAGGGTGGGTCCTGAAGCTTTCTAT.

Many counts were recorded for this clonotype. This chain uses TRBV11-2 with TRBJ2-3; D tentatively fits TRBD1 or TRBD2 (5 bases each). The V and J ends lost 4 bases and 3 bases respectively, with 17 bases between them. Germline-derived CDR1 and CDR2 are SGHAT and FQNNGV. The CDR3 runs to 16 residues. This CDR3 is CASSWSGLAGTDTQYF. In DNA, the CDR3 is TGTGCCAGCAGCTGGAGCGGTTTGGCAGGGACAGATACGCAGTATTTT. The entire variable domain, with the rest obtained from reference TRBV11-2 and TRBJ2-3, is as follows: EAGVAQSPRYKIIEKRQSVAFWCNPISGHATLYWYQQILGQGPKLLIQFQNNGVVDDSQLPKDRFSAERLKGVDSTLKIQPAKLEDSAVYLCASSWSGLAGTDTQYFGPGTRLTVL.

As regards this clonotype: The junction departs from the called germline gene at one end, perhaps through a read error. V is TRBV11-3 and J is TRBJ1-5; D is unclear. Germline V gene data show CDR1 as SGHNT and CDR2 as YENEEA. This CDR3 is built from 16 residues. The CDR3 spells CASSLGTVDGNRPQHF. The CDR3 DNA sequence: TGTGCCAGCAGCTTAGGGACCGTGGATGGCAATCGGCCCCAGCATTTT.

The chain links TRBV29-1 to TRBJ2-3; 7 bases map to TRBD2. This CDR3 has 14 amino acids. CDR1 and CDR2 from the germline V gene are SQVTM and ANQGSEA. V dropped 1 base and J dropped 5; count of bases not matched to a gene: 6. DNA for the CDR3: TGCAGCGTTGAAGCGGGGAGGGAGGTAGATACGCAGTATTTT. It specifies CSVEAGREVDTQYF.

On this clonotype: A read error may account for a junction end that differs from germline. The V and J genes are TRBV12-3 or TRBV12-4 and TRBJ2-7, with TRBD2 matching over 13 bases. CDR3 length: 13 residues. The chain's CDR3 is CASSSRTSGRPYF. CDR3 DNA sequence: TGTGCCAGCAGCTCTAGGACTAGCGGGAGACCGTATTTC.

Regarding this clonotype: A clone one base away is much larger, so this may be a read error. The conserved phenylalanine or tryptophan is not found at the CDR3 terminus, so this likely reflects a read error. This rearrangement joins TRBV11-2 to TRBJ2-3; tentatively, D is TRBD2 (6 bases). With 1 base removed from V and 6 bases from J, the gap between germline ends came to 8 bases. CDR3 size: 13 residues. CDR1 SGHAT and CDR2 FQNNGV come from the germline V gene. CDR3 in amino acids: CASSLASVDTQYL. CDR3 bases: TGTGCCAGCAGCTTAGCTAGCGTGGATACGCAGTATCTT.

By proportion, this clonotype is medium-sized. The gene calls are TRBV6-5 and TRBJ2-5; 13 bases are shared with TRBD2. With V trimmed by 6 bases and J by 6 bases, 4 bases remained unmatched. In germline, CDR1 is MNHEY, CDR2 SVGAGI. CDR3 length: 14 amino acids. Written as DNA, the CDR3 is TGTGCCAGCAGCCTAGGGACTAGCGGGAAGACCCAGTACTTC. Protein product: CASSLGTSGKTQYF.

For this clonotype: An end of the junction differs from the germline gene, which may be a read error. The chain combines TRBV10-3 with TRBJ2-3; 7 nucleotides line up with TRBD1. CDR3 length equals 16 residues. Germline V gene lookup returns CDR1 ENHRY and CDR2 SYGVKD. In DNA, the CDR3 is TGTACCATCAGTGAGGTTAGGACAGGTAACACAGATATGCAGTATTTT. Protein: CTISEVRTGNTDMQYF.

Points on this clonotype: This may be a read error, as it is one base from a much larger clone. V gene TRBV6-1 combines with J gene TRBJ2-3; maybe TRBD1 (5 bases). Trimming removed 3 bases at V and 6 bases at J, with 13 bases between. CDR3 length: 14 amino acids. CDR1 and CDR2 (germline): MNHNS, SASEGT. Here the CDR3 reads CASSDSAGLDTQYF. The CDR3 DNA is TGTGCCAGCAGTGATTCCGCAGGGTTGGATACGCAGTATTTT.

For this clonotype: The junction shows a germline mismatch at one end, possibly a read error. This chain uses TRBV6-5 with TRBJ2-5, with 7 bases matching TRBD1. Germline CDR1 MNHEY, CDR2 SVGAGI. There are 14 residues in the CDR3. Here the CDR3 reads CVSSSGTVQETQYF. The CDR3 region has the DNA TGTGTCAGCAGTTCTGGGACAGTTCAAGAGACCCAGTACTTC.

With respect to this clonotype: A read error may produce the germline difference seen at one junction end. The rearrangement joins TRBV11-3 to TRBJ2-2; 8 bases agree with TRBD2. The CDR3 loop spans 19 amino acids. The germline V gene encodes CDR1 SGHNT and CDR2 YENEEA. Here the CDR3 DNA reads TGTGCCAACAGCGCGTTAGCGGGAAGGCCCCTTTCGAACACCGGGGAGCTGTTTTTT. It encodes CANSALAGRPLSNTGELFF.

This clonotype occurred once. V usage is TRBV10-3 and J usage is TRBJ2-7; D remains unclear. Germline V lookup: CDR1 ENHRY, CDR2 SYGVKD. V lost 4 bases and J 0 bases, leaving 10 bases between the germline ends. This CDR3 is built from 14 residues. CDR3 amino acids: CAISAKGSSYEQYF. The DNA of the CDR3 is TGTGCCATCAGTGCAAAGGGCTCCTCCTACGAGCAGTACTTC.

With regard to this clonotype: Germline and junction disagree at one end, which may indicate a read error. This chain links TRBV29-1 with TRBJ2-7, with D possibly TRBD1 on 6 matching bases. CDR3 length: 12 amino acids. The germline gives CDR1 SQVTM, CDR2 ANQGSEA. CDR3 in DNA: TGCAGCGCGAGGGGGAGCTCCTACGAGGAGTACTTC. Translation gives CSARGSSYEEYF.

The count of this clonotype is one. This chain joins TRBV10-3 and TRBJ2-5; D gene uncertain. Per the germline V gene, CDR1 is ENHRY and CDR2 is SYGVKD. The CDR3 is made up of 13 amino acids. V dropped 8 bases and J dropped 2 bases, with 12 bases sitting between them. This CDR3 reads CAIGKTDQETQYF. CDR3 bases: TGTGCCATCGGTAAAACCGATCAAGAGACCCAGTACTTC.

This clonotype has a single count. A much larger clonotype is one base distant, so this may be a read error. This chain links TRBV2 with TRBJ2-7; D possibly corresponds to TRBD2 (5 bases). The germline V gene has CDR1 SNHLY and CDR2 FYNNEI. The V gene lost 4 bases and the J gene lost 3 bases, with 13 bases spanning the gap. The CDR3 contains 14 residues. This CDR3 is CASSAAGSGYEQYF. CDR3 nucleotides: TGTGCCAGCAGTGCGGCGGGTAGTGGCTACGAGCAGTACTTC.

The count of this clonotype is one. A junction end diverges from the germline sequence, so it may reflect a read error. This rearrangement joins TRBV14 to TRBJ2-2; 8 nucleotides align to TRBD1. Germline loops: CDR1 SGHDN, CDR2 FVKESK. The CDR3 length is 13 residues. The chain's CDR3 is CASVTTGAGELFF. Here the CDR3 DNA reads TGTGCCAGCGTGACGACAGGGGCCGGGGAGTTGTTTTTT. Looking up the rest from reference TRBV14 and TRBJ2-2 gives the full variable domain: EAGVTQFPSHSVIEKGQTVTLRCDPISGHDNLYWYRRVMGKEIKFLLHFVKESKQDESGMPNNRFLAERTGGTYSTLKVQPAELEDSGVYFCASVTTGAGELFFGEGSRLTVL.

The table lists this clonotype with a few counts. For the CDR3, the DNA is TGCGCCAGCAGCCTTAAATCACTAGCGGGAGCTCTGAGCACAGATACGCAGTATTTT. It yields the protein CASSLKSLAGALSTDTQYF. V usage is TRBV4-1 and J usage is TRBJ2-3, with 11 bases fitting TRBD2. Germline lookup yields CDR1 MGHRA and CDR2 YSYEKL. The CDR3 has 19 residues. With 4 bases clipped from V and 0 bases from J, the junction kept 12 bases outside the gene matches.

This rearrangement joins TRBV30 to TRBJ2-2, with 8 bases that match TRBD1. The germline CDR1 and CDR2 sequences are GTSNPN and SVGIG (reference sequence). This CDR3 has 14 amino acids. Trimming at V came to 5 bases and at J to 4 bases, leaving 6 bases not matched to a gene. The CDR3 DNA is TGTGCCTGGTCCGTGGACAGGGCCACCGGGGAGCTGTTTTTT. It translates to CAWSVDRATGELFF.

This clonotype was seen more than once but under ten times. V usage is TRBV29-1 and J usage is TRBJ2-7; the match to TRBD1 covers 9 bases. The ends lost 6 bases at V and 3 bases at J; junction bases unmatched: 9. Germline V CDR1 and CDR2: SQVTM, ANQGSEA. This CDR3 comprises 14 residues. CDR3: CSVAPDRGDYEQYF. DNA of the CDR3: TGCAGCGTGGCCCCGGACAGGGGAGACTACGAGCAGTACTTC.

This clonotype was detected only a few times. This may stem from a read error, because a much larger clone lies one nucleotide away. The J gene is TRBJ2-2, the V gene TRBV11-2; TRBD1 or TRBD2 may be the D gene (5 bases each). This CDR3 is built from 13 residues. The germline V gene has CDR1 SGHAT and CDR2 FQNNGV. The CDR3 DNA sequence: TGTCCCAGCAGCTTGCTGGGGGACGGGGAGCTGTTTTTT. This codes for CPSSLLGDGELFF.

This clonotype was found many times. This sequence joins TRBV11-2 and TRBJ2-2; 12 nucleotides align to TRBD2. This CDR3 has 16 residues. The germline CDR1 and CDR2 sequences are SGHAT and FQNNGV. V was clipped by 4 bases and J by 3 bases; unmatched bases: 3. The CDR3 DNA sequence: TGTGCCAGCAGCTCCCTAGCGGGAGGGGACACCGGGGAGCTGTTTTTT. It specifies CASSSLAGGDTGELFF.

This clonotype was counted many times. This chain joins TRBV11-2 and TRBJ2-7; tentatively, D is TRBD2 (6 bases). The germline V gene has CDR1 SGHAT and CDR2 FQNNGV. The CDR3 contains 15 residues. Trimming took off 4 bases at V and 4 bases at J, with 17 bases between the two ends. CDR3 bases: TGTGCCAGCAGCTCCTCGGGGGAGGTTCCTTACGAGCAGTACTTC. Amino acid sequence: CASSSSGEVPYEQYF.

As regards this clonotype: Since a much larger clone is just one base distant, this may be a read error. The chain recombines TRBV6-2 or TRBV6-3 with TRBJ1-5, with unresolved D. In germline, CDR1 is MNHEY, CDR2 SVGEGT. The CDR3 covers 12 residues. The CDR3, as DNA: TGTGCCAGCGCGGGAAGCAGTCAGCCCCAGCATTTT. Protein sequence: CASAGSSQPQHF.

As concerns this clonotype: Given a much more abundant clone one base away, this may be a read error. V is TRBV11-2 and J is TRBJ1-1; D remains unclear. The germline V gene has CDR1 SGHAT and CDR2 FQNNGV. V was pared by 8 bases and J by 3 bases, with 13 bases between. The CDR3 sequence is 13 residues long. The CDR3 nucleotides are TGTGCCAGCGGTCTAACTCGAGACACTGAAGCTTTCTTT. It specifies CASGLTRDTEAFF.